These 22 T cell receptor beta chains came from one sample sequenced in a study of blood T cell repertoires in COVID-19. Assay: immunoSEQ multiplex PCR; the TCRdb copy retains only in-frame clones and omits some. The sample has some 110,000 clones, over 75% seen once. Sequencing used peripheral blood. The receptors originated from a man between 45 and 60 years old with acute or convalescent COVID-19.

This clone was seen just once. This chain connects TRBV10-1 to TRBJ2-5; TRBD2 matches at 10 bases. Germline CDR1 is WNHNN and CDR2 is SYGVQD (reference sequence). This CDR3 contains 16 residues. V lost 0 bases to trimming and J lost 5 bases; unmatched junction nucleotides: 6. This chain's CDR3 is CASSESRAGGLETQYF. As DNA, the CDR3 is TGCGCCAGCAGTGAGTCGAGAGCGGGGGGGTTGGAGACCCAGTACTTC.

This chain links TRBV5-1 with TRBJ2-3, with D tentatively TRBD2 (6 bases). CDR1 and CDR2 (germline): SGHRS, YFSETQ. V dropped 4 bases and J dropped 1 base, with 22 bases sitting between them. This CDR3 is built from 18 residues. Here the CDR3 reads CASSLDYLAGGGTDTQYF. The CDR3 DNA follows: TGCGCCAGCAGCCTGGACTATCTAGCCGGAGGGGGCACAGATACGCAGTATTTT.

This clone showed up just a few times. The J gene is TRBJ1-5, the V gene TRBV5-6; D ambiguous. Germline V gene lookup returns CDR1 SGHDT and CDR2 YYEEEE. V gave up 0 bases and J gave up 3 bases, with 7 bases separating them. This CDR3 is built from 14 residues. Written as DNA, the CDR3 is TGTGCCAGCAGCTTGGGGCGGAACAATCAGCCCCAGCATTTT. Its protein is CASSLGRNNQPQHF.

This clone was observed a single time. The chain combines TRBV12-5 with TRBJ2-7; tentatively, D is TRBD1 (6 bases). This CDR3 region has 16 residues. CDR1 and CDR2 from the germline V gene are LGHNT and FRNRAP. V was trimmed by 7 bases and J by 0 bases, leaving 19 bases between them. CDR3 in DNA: TGTGCTAGTGCCTCCCTGAGGACAGACTTCTCCTACGAGCAGTACTTC. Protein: CASASLRTDFSYEQYF.

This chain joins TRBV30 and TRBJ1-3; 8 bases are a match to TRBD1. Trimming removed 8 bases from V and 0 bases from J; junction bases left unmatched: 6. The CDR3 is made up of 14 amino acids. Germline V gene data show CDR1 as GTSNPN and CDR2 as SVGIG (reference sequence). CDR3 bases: TGTGCCAGACGGACAGGGTCCTCTGGAAACACCATATATTTT. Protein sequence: CARRTGSSGNTIYF.

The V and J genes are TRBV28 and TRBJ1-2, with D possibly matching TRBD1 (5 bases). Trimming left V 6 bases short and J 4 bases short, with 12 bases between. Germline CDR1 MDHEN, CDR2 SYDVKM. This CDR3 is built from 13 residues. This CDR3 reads CASRSQGRYGYTF. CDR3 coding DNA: TGTGCCAGCAGGAGCCAGGGTCGCTATGGCTACACCTTC.

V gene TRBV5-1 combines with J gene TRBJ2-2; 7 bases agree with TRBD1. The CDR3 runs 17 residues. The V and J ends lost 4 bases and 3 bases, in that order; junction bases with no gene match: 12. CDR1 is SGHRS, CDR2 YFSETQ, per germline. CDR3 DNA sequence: TGCGCCAGCAGCCCCTCGATAGGGGGCGGGTACACCGGGGAGCTGTTTTTT. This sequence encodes CASSPSIGGGYTGELFF.

As DNA, the CDR3 is TGTGCCAGCATAAACAGACAGGGCGCCGGGGAGCTGTTTTTT. It encodes CASINRQGAGELFF. The chain employs TRBV6-5 and TRBJ2-2; 7 bases match TRBD1. CDR3 length equals 14 residues. After removal of 7 bases from V and 6 bases from J, the junction contained 8 bases not matched to a gene. The V gene's germline CDR1 is MNHEY and CDR2 SVGAGI.

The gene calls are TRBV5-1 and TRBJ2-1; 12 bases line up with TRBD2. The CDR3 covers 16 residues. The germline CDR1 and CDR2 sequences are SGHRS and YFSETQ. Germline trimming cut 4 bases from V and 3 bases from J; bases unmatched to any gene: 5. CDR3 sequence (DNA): TGCGCCAGCAGCCTGCGGACTAGCGGGGTCTACAATGAGCAGTTCTTC. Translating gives CASSLRTSGVYNEQFF.

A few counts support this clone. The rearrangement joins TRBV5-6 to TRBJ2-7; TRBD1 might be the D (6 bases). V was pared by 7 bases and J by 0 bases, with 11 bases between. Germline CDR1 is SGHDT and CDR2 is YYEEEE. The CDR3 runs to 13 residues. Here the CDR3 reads CASREGGSYEQYF. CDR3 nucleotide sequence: TGTGCCAGCCGTGAAGGGGGCTCCTACGAGCAGTACTTC.

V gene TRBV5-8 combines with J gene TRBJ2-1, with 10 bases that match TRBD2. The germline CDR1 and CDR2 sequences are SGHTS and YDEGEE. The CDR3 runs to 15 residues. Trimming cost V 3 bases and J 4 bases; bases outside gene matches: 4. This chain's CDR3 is CASSSGLATYNEQFF. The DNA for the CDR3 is TGTGCCAGCAGCTCGGGACTAGCGACTTACAATGAGCAGTTCTTC. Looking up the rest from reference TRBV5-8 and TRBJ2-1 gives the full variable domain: EAGVTQSPTHLIKTRGQQATLRCSPISGHTSVYWYQQALGLGLQFLLWYDEGEERNRGNFPPRFSGRQFPNYSSELNVNALELEDSALYLCASSSGLATYNEQFFGPGTRLTVL.

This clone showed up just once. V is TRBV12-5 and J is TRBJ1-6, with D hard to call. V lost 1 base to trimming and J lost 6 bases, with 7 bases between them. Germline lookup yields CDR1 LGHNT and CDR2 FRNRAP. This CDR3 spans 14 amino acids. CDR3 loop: CASGLDSANSPLHF. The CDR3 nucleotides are TGTGCTAGTGGTTTGGACAGTGCTAATTCACCCCTCCACTTT.

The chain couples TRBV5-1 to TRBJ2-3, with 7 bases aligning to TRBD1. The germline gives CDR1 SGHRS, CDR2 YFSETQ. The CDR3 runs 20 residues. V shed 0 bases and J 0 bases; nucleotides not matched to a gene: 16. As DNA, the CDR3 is TGCGCCAGCAGCTTGGCGATAGTCTCGATTGGGACAGCTAGCACAGATACGCAGTATTTT. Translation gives CASSLAIVSIGTASTDTQYF.

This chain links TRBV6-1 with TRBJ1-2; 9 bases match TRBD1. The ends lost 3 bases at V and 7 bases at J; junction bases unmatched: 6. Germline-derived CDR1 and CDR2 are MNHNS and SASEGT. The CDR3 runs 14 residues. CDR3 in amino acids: CASSEGRDRAGYTF. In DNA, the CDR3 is TGTGCCAGCAGTGAGGGAAGGGACAGGGCTGGCTACACCTTC.

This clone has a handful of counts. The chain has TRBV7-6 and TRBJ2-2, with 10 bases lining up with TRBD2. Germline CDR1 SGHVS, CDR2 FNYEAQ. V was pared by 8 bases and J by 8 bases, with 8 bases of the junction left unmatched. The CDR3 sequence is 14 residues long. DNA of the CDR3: TGTGCCAGCTCAGGGGCTAGCGGGAGAGGGGAGCTGTTTTTT. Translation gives CASSGASGRGELFF.

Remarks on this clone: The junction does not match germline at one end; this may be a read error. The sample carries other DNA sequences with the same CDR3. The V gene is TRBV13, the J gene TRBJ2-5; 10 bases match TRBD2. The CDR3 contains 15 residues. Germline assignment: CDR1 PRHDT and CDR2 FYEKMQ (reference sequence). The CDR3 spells CASSPTAGGPETQYF. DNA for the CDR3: TGTGCCAGCAGCCCCACAGCGGGGGGGCCCGAGACCCAATACTTC. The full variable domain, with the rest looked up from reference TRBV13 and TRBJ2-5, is AAGVIQSPRHLIKEKRETATLKCYPIPRHDTVYWYQQGPGQDPQFLISFYEKMQSDKGSIPDRFSAQQFSDYHSELNMSSLELGDSALYFCASSPTAGGPETQYFGPGTRLLVL.

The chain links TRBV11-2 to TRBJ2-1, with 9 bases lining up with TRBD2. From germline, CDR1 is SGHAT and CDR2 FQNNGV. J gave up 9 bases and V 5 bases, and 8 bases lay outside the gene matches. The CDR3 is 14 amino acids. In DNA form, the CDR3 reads TGTGCCAGCAGCGAGACTAGCGGCTATGGTGAGCAGTTCTTC. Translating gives CASSETSGYGEQFF.

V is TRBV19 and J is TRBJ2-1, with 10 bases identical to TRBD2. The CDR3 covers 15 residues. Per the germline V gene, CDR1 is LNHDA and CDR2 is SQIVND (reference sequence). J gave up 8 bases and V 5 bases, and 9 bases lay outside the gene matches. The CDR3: CASSLGLAAWDEQFF. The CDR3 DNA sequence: TGTGCCAGTAGTCTCGGACTAGCGGCCTGGGATGAGCAGTTCTTC.

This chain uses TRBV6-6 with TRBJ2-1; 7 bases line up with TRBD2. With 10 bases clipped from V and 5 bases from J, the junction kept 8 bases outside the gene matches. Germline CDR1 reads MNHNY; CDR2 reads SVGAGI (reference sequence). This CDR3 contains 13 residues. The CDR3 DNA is TGTGCCACAAAGCGGGGAGGGGACAATGAGCAGTTCTTC. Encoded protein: CATKRGGDNEQFF.

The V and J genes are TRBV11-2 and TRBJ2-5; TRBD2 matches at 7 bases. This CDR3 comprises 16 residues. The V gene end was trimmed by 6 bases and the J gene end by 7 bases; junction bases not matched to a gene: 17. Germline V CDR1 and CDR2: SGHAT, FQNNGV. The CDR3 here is CASRGLSGRDRGTQYF. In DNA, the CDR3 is TGTGCCAGCAGGGGTTTAAGTGGGAGGGATCGGGGGACCCAGTACTTC.

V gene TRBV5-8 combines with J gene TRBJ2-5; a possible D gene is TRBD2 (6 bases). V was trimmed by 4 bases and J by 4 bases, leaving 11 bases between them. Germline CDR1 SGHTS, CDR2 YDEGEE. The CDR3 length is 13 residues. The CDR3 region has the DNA TGTGCCAGCAGCCGTGGAGGGCGAGAGACCCAGTACTTC. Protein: CASSRGGRETQYF. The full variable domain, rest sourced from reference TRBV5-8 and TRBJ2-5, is EAGVTQSPTHLIKTRGQQATLRCSPISGHTSVYWYQQALGLGLQFLLWYDEGEERNRGNFPPRFSGRQFPNYSSELNVNALELEDSALYLCASSRGGRETQYFGPGTRLLVL.

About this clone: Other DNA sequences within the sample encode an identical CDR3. CDR3 nucleotide sequence: TGTGCCAGCAGTAGAACAGGGGGCACTGAAGCTTTCTTT. Translation: CASSRTGGTEAFF. The V call is TRBV6-5, the J call TRBJ1-1; 8 bases are shared with TRBD1. After removal of 5 bases from V and 4 bases from J, the junction contained 3 bases not matched to a gene. CDR1 and CDR2 from the germline V gene are MNHEY and SVGAGI. This CDR3 is 13 amino acids long.